These 20 T cell receptor beta chains share one sample of origin, sequenced in a study of T cell changes during pregnancy in multiple sclerosis. The protocol was immunoSEQ multiplex PCR, while the TCRdb copy is restricted to in-frame clones and leaves out a portion. Of tens of thousands of clones listed, 80% to 95% are singletons. The input for sequencing was peripheral blood, taken after pregnancy. The receptors stem from a female donor in good health, enrolled as a control in a pregnancy study.

The chain joins TRBV4-2 to TRBJ2-5; TRBD2 aligns across 8 bases. The CDR3 is 15 residues long. V lost 3 bases to trimming and J lost 5 bases; unmatched junction nucleotides: 8. From germline, CDR1 is LGHNA and CDR2 YNFKEQ. The CDR3, as DNA: TGTGCCAGCAGCCACGCCACGGGGGGGGAGGAGACCCAGTACTTC. Translated: CASSHATGGEETQYF.

This chain uses TRBV19 with TRBJ2-7; 9 bases fit TRBD1. Germline CDR1 and CDR2: LNHDA and SQIVND (reference sequence). The V and J ends lost 8 bases and 5 bases, in that order; junction bases with no gene match: 10. CDR3 length equals 14 residues. The CDR3 reads CASSTTGGTNEQYF. CDR3 DNA sequence: TGTGCCAGTTCCACGACAGGGGGTACCAACGAGCAGTACTTC.

The chain combines TRBV7-9 with TRBJ1-1, with 7 bases aligning to TRBD1. The CDR3 is made up of 14 amino acids. With V trimmed by 5 bases and J by 5 bases, 8 bases remained unmatched. CDR1 is SEHNR and CDR2 is FQNEAQ in the germline V gene (reference sequence). The CDR3 DNA reads TGTGCCAGCAGCGTTGACAGGGAAGTAACTGAAGCTTTCTTT. This sequence encodes CASSVDREVTEAFF.

The CDR3 reads CASRQRTGDTGELFF. The CDR3 region has the DNA TGCGCCAGCAGGCAGCGGACAGGAGACACCGGGGAGCTGTTTTTT. The chain uses TRBV4-1 and TRBJ2-2; 7 positions agree with TRBD1. Germline V gives CDR1 MGHRA, CDR2 YSYEKL. CDR3 size: 15 residues. The V gene end was trimmed by 6 bases and the J gene end by 3 bases; junction bases not matched to a gene: 7.

The chain links TRBV2 to TRBJ2-5; 10 bases align to TRBD2. After removal of 7 bases from V and 4 bases from J, the junction contained 3 bases not matched to a gene. In germline, CDR1 is SNHLY, CDR2 FYNNEI. The CDR3 loop spans 13 amino acids. In DNA form, the CDR3 reads TGTGCCAGCATAGAGCGGGAGGGAGAGACCCAGTACTTC. Translation gives CASIEREGETQYF.

This chain links TRBV7-9 with TRBJ1-5; 7 bases map to TRBD1. This CDR3 is 16 amino acids long. J lost 4 bases, V lost 2 bases, and 8 bases had no gene match. Germline loops: CDR1 SEHNR, CDR2 FQNEAQ (reference sequence). The CDR3, as DNA: TGTGCCAGCAGCTTATCGGGGCAGGGGGTGAATCAGCCCCAGCATTTT. This codes for CASSLSGQGVNQPQHF. The variable domain in full, with the rest retrieved from reference TRBV7-9 and TRBJ1-5, is DTGVSQNPRHKITKRGQNVTFRCDPISEHNRLYWYRQTLGQGPEFLTYFQNEAQLEKSRLLSDRFSAERPKGSFSTLEIQRTEQGDSAMYLCASSLSGQGVNQPQHFGDGTRLSIL.

DNA for the CDR3: TGTGCCAGCGGGGCCGGGCGGGGGTCCTACGAGCAGTACTTC. As protein: CASGAGRGSYEQYF. The V call is TRBV6-6, the J call TRBJ2-7; the match to TRBD2 covers 7 bases. The CDR3 consists of 14 residues. The V gene end was trimmed by 8 bases and the J gene end by 1 base; junction bases not matched to a gene: 8. Germline assignment: CDR1 MNHNY and CDR2 SVGAGI (reference sequence).

V is TRBV28 and J is TRBJ1-2; D is unresolved. Germline V gives CDR1 MDHEN, CDR2 SYDVKM. Trimming removed 6 bases at V and 3 bases at J, with 8 bases between. CDR3 length: 12 amino acids. The chain's CDR3 is CASSRSDYGYTF. The CDR3, as DNA: TGTGCCAGCAGCCGGAGCGACTATGGCTACACCTTC.

This chain links TRBV11-2 with TRBJ2-1; 8 bases match TRBD2. Germline V lookup: CDR1 SGHAT, CDR2 FQNNGV. Trimming at V came to 1 base and at J to 4 bases, leaving 3 bases not matched to a gene. The CDR3 runs 15 residues. As DNA, the CDR3 is TGTGCCAGCAGCTTAGGCGGGGGGCGATACAATGAGCAGTTCTTC. Amino acid sequence: CASSLGGGRYNEQFF.

This clone was observed a single time. The CDR3 here is CASSTAGTASYNSPLHF. In nucleotides, the CDR3 is TGCGCCAGCAGCACTGCCGGGACAGCCTCCTATAATTCACCCCTCCACTTT. The V gene is TRBV5-1, the J gene TRBJ1-6; the match to TRBD1 covers 7 bases. The CDR3 totals 17 residues. Germline V gene lookup returns CDR1 SGHRS and CDR2 YFSETQ. With V trimmed by 4 bases and J by 0 bases, 7 bases remained unmatched.

The V gene is TRBV12-2, the J gene TRBJ2-7; the D call TRBD1 from the table was never checked on the DNA. TRBV12-2 is tagged as a pseudogene. The CDR3 is 16 amino acids. CDR3 sequence: CASRLPRDRVTYEQYF. CDR3 nucleotide sequence: TGTGCAAGTCGCCTACCCCGGGACAGGGTGACCTACGAGCAGTACTTC.

This chain connects TRBV5-1 to TRBJ1-4; the match to TRBD1 covers 8 bases. This CDR3 contains 15 residues. Trimming took 0 bases from V and 7 from J; bases not matched to a gene: 5. Germline CDR1 is SGHRS and CDR2 is YFSETQ. CDR3 sequence: CASSLAWDRSEKLFF. CDR3 nucleotide sequence: TGCGCCAGCAGCTTGGCCTGGGACAGGAGTGAAAAACTGTTTTTT.

This chain uses TRBV27 with TRBJ2-7; 13 bases agree with TRBD2. Germline CDR1 MNHEY, CDR2 SMNVEV (reference sequence). CDR3 length: 14 amino acids. Trimming removed 6 bases from V and 7 bases from J; junction bases left unmatched: 6. The CDR3 is CASSQGTSGKEQYF. The CDR3 DNA sequence: TGTGCCAGCAGCCAAGGGACTAGCGGGAAGGAGCAGTACTTC.

The chain joins TRBV4-2 to TRBJ2-7; a possible D gene is TRBD2 (7 bases). The CDR3 totals 15 residues. Trimming left V 0 bases short and J 6 bases short, with 15 bases between. CDR1 LGHNA and CDR2 YNFKEQ come from the germline V gene. The CDR3 here is CASSQDGGAGSEQYF. The CDR3 DNA sequence: TGTGCCAGCAGCCAAGATGGGGGGGCGGGCAGCGAGCAGTACTTC.

The chain combines TRBV6-5 with TRBJ1-4, with a possible D match to TRBD1 (5 bases). V was cut by 6 bases and J by 7 bases, with 15 bases left in between. This CDR3 is 14 amino acids long. The germline V gene encodes CDR1 MNHEY and CDR2 SVGAGI. CDR3 nucleotides: TGTGCCAGCAGCCCCGGGGGGGTGGGTGAAAAACTGTTTTTT. Translating gives CASSPGGVGEKLFF.

This chain connects TRBV6-6 to TRBJ2-2; D uncertain. The CDR3 sequence is 15 residues long. Germline CDR1 reads MNHNY; CDR2 reads SVGAGI (reference sequence). V lost 8 bases and J 1 base, leaving 14 bases between the germline ends. DNA of the CDR3: TGTGCCAGCCGTGAGGTACTTATGAACACCGGGGAGCTGTTTTTT. Its protein product is CASREVLMNTGELFF.

The CDR3 is CASSEVVGVEQFF. DNA of the CDR3: TGTGCCAGCAGTGAAGTTGTGGGAGTTGAGCAGTTCTTC. The chain has TRBV2 and TRBJ2-1; D might be TRBD2 (5 bases). This CDR3 contains 13 residues. Germline values: CDR1 SNHLY, CDR2 FYNNEI. V lost 1 base and J lost 9, with 10 bases in between.

The chain combines TRBV11-2 with TRBJ1-4; 11 bases are shared with TRBD1. The CDR3 sequence is 18 residues long. The V and J ends lost 5 bases and 5 bases, in that order; junction bases with no gene match: 13. Germline lookup yields CDR1 SGHAT and CDR2 FQNNGV. The CDR3 loop is CASSGTDRGPTLNEKLFF. In DNA, the CDR3 is TGTGCCAGCAGCGGAACGGACAGGGGGCCGACCCTAAATGAAAAACTGTTTTTT.

The CDR3 DNA is TGTGCCAGCAGCGCCGGACTTAACACTGAAGCTTTCTTT. The encoded protein is CASSAGLNTEAFF. This chain uses TRBV9 with TRBJ1-1, with D hard to call. Germline V lookup: CDR1 SGDLS, CDR2 YYNGEE. The CDR3 covers 13 residues. Trimming pared 3 bases from V and 2 bases from J, leaving 8 bases between.

This clone was observed once. The chain is built from TRBV5-1 and TRBJ1-5; 8 bases match TRBD1. Looked up from germline, CDR1 is SGHRS and CDR2 is YFSETQ. The CDR3 has 14 residues. V lost 5 bases, J lost 4 bases, and 5 bases stayed unmatched. The CDR3 spells CASRPGQENQPQHF. The CDR3, as DNA: TGCGCCAGCAGGCCGGGACAGGAAAATCAGCCCCAGCATTTT.